This T cell receptor beta chain stems from a study of T-cell memory formation after mild COVID-19 (dated by TCRdb to the early 2020s). About the full investigation: TCR sequence clusters from the two donors were found to be largely donor specific. T-cell clones expanding and contracting after mild COVID-19 in two donors were tracked by longitudinal TCRalpha and TCRbeta repertoire sequencing. The cohort comprised two young, previously healthy adult volunteers, one female and one male.

Overall study results and their limits: The detection of some responding clones in pre-infection memory suggests that pre-existing cross-reactive memory T cells joined the SARS-CoV-2 response. Balanced CD4/CD8 phenotypes were observed for clones contracting from day 15 to 85, whereas a bias towards CD4+ was observed for a second wave of clones expanding from day 15 to 37. Contracting CD4+ clones appeared mostly in the CM and EM memory subsets, whereas CD8+ clones were enriched in EMRA. The second-wave clones that peaked on day 37 were not confirmed to be SARS-CoV-2 specific. Only two mild cases were covered by the study, and larger cohorts that include severe cases with pre-infection samples were considered necessary.

The CDR3 starts with the cysteine, ends with the valine, and has 13 residues. Only CDR3 DNA is held: 39 bases, read in frame from base 1. The germline ends are 10 bases apart after V is trimmed by 4 bases and J by 0 bases. The germline V gene sets CDR1 to SQVTM and CDR2 to ANQGSEA. Sequenced using an Illumina NovaSeq 6000. TCRalpha and TCRbeta cDNA libraries were constructed by 5'RACE with constant-segment primers, with sample barcodes and unique molecular identifiers being introduced. Trizol reagent was used to extract RNA from every sample. The libraries were amplified in two PCR steps, and the second step added a second sample barcode and Illumina TruSeq adapters. Libraries were sequenced on an Illumina NovaSeq with 2 x 150 bp paired-end reads. Turning to the authors' computational methods: With migec v1.2.7, reads were demultiplexed and then collapsed into UMI-guided consensus sequences. Using mixcr v2.1.11, UMI consensuses were aligned to TRA and TRB V and J templates and then assembled into clonotypes. A clonotype was counted as expanded or contracted only if both edgeR and NoisET called the change significant, with noise models trained on biological replicates. edgeR calls used a false discovery rate-adjusted p below 0.01 and a log2 fold-change threshold of 1. As an exploratory analysis of dynamics, max-normalized trajectories of the 1000 most abundant clonotypes were examined by PCA with hierarchical clustering. Separately sequenced CD4+ and CD8+ repertoires were used to assign the CD4 or CD8 phenotype of responding clones. TCRdb redid the processing of the public reads, applying fastp at Q25 and MiXCR, and retained in-frame beta chains. A single entry per CDR3 protein holds the most common genes and DNA from its merged rows. Clone size and V and J calls follow TCRdb, not the original study. The table for this sample lists just over 60,000 distinct CDR3 sequences; about a tenth of them were counted only once. About 1.1% of the sample is in the top ten clones.

PBMCs were isolated by Ficoll-Paque density gradient centrifugation. In regard to this clonotype: Its antigen remains undetermined. No base-level quality is on record; no much larger clone is a single base apart.

The chain couples TRBV29-1 to TRBJ2-7, with the D assignment possibly TRBD1 or TRBD2, given 5 matching bases for each. The specimen sequenced was PBMCs or a T cell subset sorted from them (not recorded which). The source is a man between 18 and 29 years old who had mild COVID-19 (a few samples of this study predate the infection). The sample titles of this study are shuffled in the database, so cell type and time point are left out; the donor was told from shared clones. The DNA sequence is TGCAGCGTTGTACCAGGGAGCTCCTACGAGCAGTACGTC. This yields the protein CSVVPGSSYEQYV.